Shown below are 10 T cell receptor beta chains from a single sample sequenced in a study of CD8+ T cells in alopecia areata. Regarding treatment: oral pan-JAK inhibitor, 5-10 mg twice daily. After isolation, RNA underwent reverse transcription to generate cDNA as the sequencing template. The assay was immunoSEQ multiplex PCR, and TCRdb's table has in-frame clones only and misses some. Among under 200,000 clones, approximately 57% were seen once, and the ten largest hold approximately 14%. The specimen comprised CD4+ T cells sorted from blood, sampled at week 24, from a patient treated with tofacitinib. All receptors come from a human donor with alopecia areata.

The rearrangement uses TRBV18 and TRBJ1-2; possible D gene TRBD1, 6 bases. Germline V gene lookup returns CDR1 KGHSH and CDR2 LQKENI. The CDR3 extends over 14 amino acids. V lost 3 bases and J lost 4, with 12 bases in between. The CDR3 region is CASSPSPDSYGYTF. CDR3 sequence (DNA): TGTGCCAGCTCACCCTCACCGGACAGCTATGGCTACACCTTC.

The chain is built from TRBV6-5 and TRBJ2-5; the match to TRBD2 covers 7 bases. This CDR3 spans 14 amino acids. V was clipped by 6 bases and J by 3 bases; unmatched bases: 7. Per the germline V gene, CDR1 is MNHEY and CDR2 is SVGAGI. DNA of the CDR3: TGTGCCAGCAGGGAGACTAGCCCAAAAGAGACCCAGTACTTC. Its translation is CASRETSPKETQYF.

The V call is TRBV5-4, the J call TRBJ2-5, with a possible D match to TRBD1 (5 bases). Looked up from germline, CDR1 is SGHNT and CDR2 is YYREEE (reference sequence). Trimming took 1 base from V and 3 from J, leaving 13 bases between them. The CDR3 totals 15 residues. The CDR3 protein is CASSLSPIGEETQYF. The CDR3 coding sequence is TGTGCCAGCAGCTTGTCCCCGATAGGGGAAGAGACCCAGTACTTC.

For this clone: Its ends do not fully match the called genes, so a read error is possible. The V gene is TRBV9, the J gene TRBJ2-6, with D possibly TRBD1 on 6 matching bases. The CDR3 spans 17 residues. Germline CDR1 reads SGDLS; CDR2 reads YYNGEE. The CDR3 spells CASSAETGLSGASVLTF. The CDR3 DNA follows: TGTGCCAGCAGCGCCGAGACAGGCCTTTCTGGGGCCAGCGTCCTGACTTTC.

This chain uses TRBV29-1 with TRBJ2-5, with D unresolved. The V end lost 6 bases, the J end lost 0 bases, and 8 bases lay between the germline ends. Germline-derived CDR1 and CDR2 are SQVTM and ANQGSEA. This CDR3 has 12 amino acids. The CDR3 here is CSVSVDQETQYF. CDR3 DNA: TGCAGCGTGAGTGTGGACCAAGAGACCCAGTACTTC.

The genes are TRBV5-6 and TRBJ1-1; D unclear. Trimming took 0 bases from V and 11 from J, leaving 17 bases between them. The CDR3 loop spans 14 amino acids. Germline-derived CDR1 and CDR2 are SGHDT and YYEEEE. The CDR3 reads CASSLGQAPMRAFF. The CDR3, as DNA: TGTGCCAGCAGCTTGGGCCAAGCCCCCATGCGGGCTTTCTTT.

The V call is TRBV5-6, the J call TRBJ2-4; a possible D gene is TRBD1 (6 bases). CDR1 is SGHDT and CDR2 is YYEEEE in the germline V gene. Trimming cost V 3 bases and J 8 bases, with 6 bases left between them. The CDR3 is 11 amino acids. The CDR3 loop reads CASSYRDIQYF. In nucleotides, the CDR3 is TGTGCCAGCAGCTACAGGGACATTCAGTACTTC.

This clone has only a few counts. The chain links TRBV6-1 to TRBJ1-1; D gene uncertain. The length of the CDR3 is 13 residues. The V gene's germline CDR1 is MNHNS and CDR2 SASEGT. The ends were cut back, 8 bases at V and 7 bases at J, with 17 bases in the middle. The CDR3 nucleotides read TGTGCCAGCTCCAGCCACGCATCCTATGAAGCTTTCTTT. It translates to CASSSHASYEAFF.

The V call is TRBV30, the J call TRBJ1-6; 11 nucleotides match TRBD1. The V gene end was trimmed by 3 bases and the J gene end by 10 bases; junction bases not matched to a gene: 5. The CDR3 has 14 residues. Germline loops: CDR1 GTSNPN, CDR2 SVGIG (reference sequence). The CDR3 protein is CAWSGGTGGSPLHF. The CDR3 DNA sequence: TGTGCCTGGAGCGGTGGGACAGGGGGGTCACCCCTCCACTTT.

Here the CDR3 reads CASSRTGNEQFF. Here the CDR3 DNA reads TGCGCCAGCAGCCGGACAGGGAATGAGCAGTTCTTC. The chain recombines TRBV5-1 with TRBJ2-1; 8 bases agree with TRBD1. V shed 4 bases and J 7 bases; nucleotides not matched to a gene: 1. The CDR3 consists of 12 residues. Germline lookup yields CDR1 SGHRS and CDR2 YFSETQ.